A selection of T cell receptor beta chains follows, all from one sample in a study of immune reconstitution after stem cell transplant in scleroderma. From the RT-PCR reads, TCRdb called clonotypes with MiXCR, one entry per CDR3 protein. The data show approximately 5,000 distinct CDR3 sequences, 8.5% seen once. The specimen was collected before or after autologous hematopoietic stem cell transplantation (not recorded which). Receptor source: a male donor with systemic sclerosis. Each CDR3 is given with its conserved first and last residue. Each record gives: V gene, J gene, clone size, CDR3 protein. The listing skips clone size in some rows; elsewhere it reads once, few, many or a size class.

v_gene: TRBV5-1
j_gene: TRBJ2-7
abundance: few
CDR3aa: CASTEQGSEQYF

v_gene: TRBV29-1
j_gene: TRBJ1-1
abundance: medium-sized
CDR3aa: CSVEGQSTEAFF

v_gene: TRBV7-9
j_gene: TRBJ1-4
abundance: -
CDR3aa: CASNQNEKLFF

v_gene: TRBV5-6
j_gene: TRBJ1-1
abundance: medium-sized
CDR3aa: CAHGMGGTEAFF

v_gene: TRBV29-1
j_gene: TRBJ1-1
abundance: medium-sized
CDR3aa: CSARELNTEAFF

v_gene: TRBV5-5
j_gene: TRBJ1-3
abundance: -
CDR3aa: CASSKQGGTIYF

v_gene: TRBV4-3
j_gene: TRBJ1-1
abundance: medium-sized
CDR3aa: CASSLQGDTEAFF

v_gene: TRBV20-1
j_gene: TRBJ2-2
abundance: -
CDR3aa: CSARDTGNTGELFF

v_gene: TRBV5-5
j_gene: TRBJ1-1
abundance: medium-sized
CDR3aa: CASSPVGGARTEAFF

v_gene: TRBV29-1
j_gene: TRBJ2-1
abundance: few
CDR3aa: CSVVGDRLNEQFF

v_gene: TRBV3-1
j_gene: TRBJ1-5
abundance: few
CDR3aa: CASSQGDSAGWPQHF

v_gene: TRBV5-1
j_gene: TRBJ2-7
abundance: few
CDR3aa: CASSLLLGTEAYEQYF

v_gene: TRBV28
j_gene: TRBJ1-2
abundance: -
CDR3aa: CASSSPPRVRGGYTF

v_gene: TRBV12-3/TRBV12-4
j_gene: TRBJ1-5
abundance: medium-sized
CDR3aa: CASSPGSQPQHF

v_gene: TRBV5-5
j_gene: TRBJ2-7
abundance: few
CDR3aa: CASSLVGYSYEQYF

v_gene: TRBV10-3
j_gene: TRBJ2-1
abundance: -
CDR3aa: CAISALGGSSNEQFF

v_gene: TRBV20-1
j_gene: TRBJ2-7
abundance: few
CDR3aa: CMVPRTVSYEQYF

v_gene: TRBV25-1
j_gene: TRBJ1-1
abundance: large
CDR3aa: CASSEENTEAFF

v_gene: TRBV7-2
j_gene: TRBJ2-1
abundance: few
CDR3aa: CASSFERGGGNEQFF

v_gene: TRBV2
j_gene: TRBJ1-4
abundance: few
CDR3aa: CASTRRGSGEKLFF